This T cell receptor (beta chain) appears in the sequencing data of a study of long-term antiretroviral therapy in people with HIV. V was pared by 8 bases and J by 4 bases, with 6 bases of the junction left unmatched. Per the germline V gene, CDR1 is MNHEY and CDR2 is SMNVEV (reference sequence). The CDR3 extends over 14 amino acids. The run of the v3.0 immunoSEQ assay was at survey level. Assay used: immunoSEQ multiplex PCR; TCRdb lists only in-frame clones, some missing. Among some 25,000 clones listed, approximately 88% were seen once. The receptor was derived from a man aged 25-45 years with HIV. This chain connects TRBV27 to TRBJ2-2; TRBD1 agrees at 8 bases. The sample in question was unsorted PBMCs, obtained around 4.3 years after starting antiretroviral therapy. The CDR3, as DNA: TGTGCCAGCGGACAGGGTCGCGTCACCGGGGAGCTGTTTTTT. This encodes CASGQGRVTGELFF.